Listed below are T cell receptor beta chains from one sample, sequenced in a study of cytomegalovirus exposure and HLA in healthy donors. Sequencing used immunoSEQ multiplex PCR; TCRdb keeps in-frame clones, though not all of them. The data contain 90,000 to 95,000 clones, around 78% of them singletons. Sample: PBMCs. The origin of the receptors is a male donor in good health and CMV-seropositive. Each CDR3 is given with its conserved first and last residue. A D gene is named only where the DNA matches it firmly. A clone size is listed for some rows: how often the clone was seen (once, few, many), or a class if it is expanded.

v_call	clone_size	j_call	d_call	cdr3_nt	cdr3_aa
TRBV6-1	NA	TRBJ1-1	NA	TGTGCCAGCAGTGAAGTAGGGGGGGTCACTGAAGCTTTCTTT	CASSEVGGVTEAFF
TRBV9	NA	TRBJ2-3	NA	TGTGCCAGCAGCGGTCCCTACACAGATACGCAGTATTTT	CASSGPYTDTQYF
TRBV19	NA	TRBJ1-2	NA	TGTGCCAGTAGTATAGAAGGGGGATCAAACTATGGCTACACCTTC	CASSIEGGSNYGYTF
TRBV7-9	NA	TRBJ1-6	TRBD1	TGTGCCAGCAGCCCGACAGGGGCGAATTCACCCCTCCACTTT	CASSPTGANSPLHF
TRBV6-5	NA	TRBJ1-5	TRBD1	TGTGCCAGCAGGGGACAGAATAGCAATCAGCCCCAGCATTTT	CASRGQNSNQPQHF
TRBV19	NA	TRBJ2-4	TRBD1	TGTGCCAGTAGTCTCCGGGACAGGGGGGACAAAAACATTCAGTACTTC	CASSLRDRGDKNIQYF
TRBV28	NA	TRBJ2-7	NA	TGTGCCAGCACCTCCCAGTCTTACGAGCAGTACTTC	CASTSQSYEQYF
TRBV6-1	NA	TRBJ2-3	TRBD2	TGTGCCAGCAGTAAGACTAGCGGAAGCACAGATACGCAGTATTTT	CASSKTSGSTDTQYF
TRBV28	NA	TRBJ2-3	NA	TGTGCCAGCAGTTTAACGAGAGATACGCGGTATTTT	CASSLTRDTRYF
TRBV6-6	NA	TRBJ2-2	NA	TGTGCCAGCCGAGTGGCGGCGAACACCGGGGAGCTGTTTTTT	CASRVAANTGELFF
TRBV6-1	NA	TRBJ1-5	NA	TGTGCCAGCAGTGGTGAGTTACAGGGACGTCAGCCCCAGCATTTT	CASSGELQGRQPQHF
TRBV30	NA	TRBJ2-1	TRBD2	TGTGCCTGGAGTGCGGCGGGAGTAAATGAGCAGTTCTTC	CAWSAAGVNEQFF
TRBV18	NA	TRBJ1-5	NA	TGTGCCAGCTCACCGGCCCGGGGGCAGCCCCAGCATTTT	CASSPARGQPQHF
TRBV5-1	NA	TRBJ2-1	TRBD2	TGCGCCAGCAGCTTTAGGCCTAGCGGGGGTGAGCAGTTCTTC	CASSFRPSGGEQFF
TRBV19	NA	TRBJ2-4	TRBD2	TGTGCCAGTAGTAATGGGGGGGGCAAAAACATTCAGTACTTC	CASSNGGGKNIQYF
TRBV28	NA	TRBJ2-7	NA	TGTGCCAGCAGTTTTTTAACCTACGAGCAGTACTTC	CASSFLTYEQYF
TRBV15	NA	TRBJ1-2	NA	TGTGCCACCACCAATACCGGTAATGGCTACACCTTC	CATTNTGNGYTF
TRBV2	once	TRBJ1-2	NA	TGTGCCAGCAGTTTCCTAAGGGGTGGCTACACCTTC	CASSFLRGGYTF
TRBV5-1	NA	TRBJ2-7	TRBD1	TGCGCCAGCAGCTTTAGGCAGGGGGCCTACGAGCAGTACTTC	CASSFRQGAYEQYF
TRBV5-1	NA	TRBJ2-2	NA	TGCGCCAGCAGCTTCGCTAGCTCTACGAACACCGGGGAGCTGTTTTTT	CASSFASSTNTGELFF